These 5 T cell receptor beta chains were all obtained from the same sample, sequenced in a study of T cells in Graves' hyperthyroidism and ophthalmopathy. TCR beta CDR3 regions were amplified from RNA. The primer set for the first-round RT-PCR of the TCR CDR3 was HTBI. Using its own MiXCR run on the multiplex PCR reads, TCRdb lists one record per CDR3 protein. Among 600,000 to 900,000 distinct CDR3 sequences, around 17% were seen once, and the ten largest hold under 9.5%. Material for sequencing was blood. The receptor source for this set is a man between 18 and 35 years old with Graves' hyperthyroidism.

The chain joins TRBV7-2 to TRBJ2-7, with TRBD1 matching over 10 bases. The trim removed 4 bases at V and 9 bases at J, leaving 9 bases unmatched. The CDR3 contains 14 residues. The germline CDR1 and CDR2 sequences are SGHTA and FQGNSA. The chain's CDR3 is CASSSPGQGKGQYF. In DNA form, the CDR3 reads TGTGCCAGCAGCTCACCGGGACAGGGGAAGGGGCAGTACTTC.

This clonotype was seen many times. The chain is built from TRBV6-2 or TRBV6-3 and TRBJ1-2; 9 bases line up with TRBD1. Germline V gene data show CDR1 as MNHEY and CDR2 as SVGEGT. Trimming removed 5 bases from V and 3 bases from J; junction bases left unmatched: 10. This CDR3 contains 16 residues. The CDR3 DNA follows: TGTGCCAGCAGTACTCGGGGGGACAGGGACCACTATGGCTACACCTTC. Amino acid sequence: CASSTRGDRDHYGYTF.

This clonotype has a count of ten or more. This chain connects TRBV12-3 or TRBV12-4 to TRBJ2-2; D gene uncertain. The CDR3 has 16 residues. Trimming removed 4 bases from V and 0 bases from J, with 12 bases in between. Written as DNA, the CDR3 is TGTGCCAGCAGTTCGTTCGGCTCCGCGAACACCGGGGAGCTGTTTTTT. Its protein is CASSSFGSANTGELFF.

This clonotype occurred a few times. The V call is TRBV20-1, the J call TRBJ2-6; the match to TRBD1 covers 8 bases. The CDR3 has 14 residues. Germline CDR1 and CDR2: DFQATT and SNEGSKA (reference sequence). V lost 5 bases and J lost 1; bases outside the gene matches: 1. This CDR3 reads CSADRGSGANVLTF. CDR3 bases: TGCAGTGCTGACAGGGGTTCTGGGGCCAACGTCCTGACTTTC.

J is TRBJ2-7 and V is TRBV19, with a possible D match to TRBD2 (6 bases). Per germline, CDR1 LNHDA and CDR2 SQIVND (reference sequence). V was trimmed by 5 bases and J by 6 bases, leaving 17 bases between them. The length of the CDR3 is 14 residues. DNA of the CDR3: TGTGCCAGTAGTTTTAATGGAGGGAGAGCCGAGCAGTACTTC. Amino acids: CASSFNGGRAEQYF. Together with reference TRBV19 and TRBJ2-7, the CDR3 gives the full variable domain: DGGITQSPKYLFRKEGQNVTLSCEQNLNHDAMYWYRQDPGQGLRLIYYSQIVNDFQKGDIAEGYSVSREKKESFPLTVTSAQKNPTAFYLCASSFNGGRAEQYFGPGTRLTVT.